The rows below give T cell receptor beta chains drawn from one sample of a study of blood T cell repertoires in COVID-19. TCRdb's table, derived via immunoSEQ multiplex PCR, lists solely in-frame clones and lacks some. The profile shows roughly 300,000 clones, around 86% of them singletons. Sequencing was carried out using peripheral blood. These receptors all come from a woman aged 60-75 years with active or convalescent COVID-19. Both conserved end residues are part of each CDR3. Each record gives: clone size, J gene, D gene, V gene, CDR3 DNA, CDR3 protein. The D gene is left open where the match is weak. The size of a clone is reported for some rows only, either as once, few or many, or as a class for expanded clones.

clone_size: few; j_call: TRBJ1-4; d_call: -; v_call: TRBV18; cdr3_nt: TGTGCCAGCCACCGGTCAGGGGAGAATGAAAAACTGTTTTTT; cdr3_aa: CASHRSGENEKLFF
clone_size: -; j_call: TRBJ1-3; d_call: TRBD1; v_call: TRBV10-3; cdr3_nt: TGTGCCATCAGGGGGGGGACAGGGAAAGACTCTGGAAACACCATATATTTT; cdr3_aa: CAIRGGTGKDSGNTIYF
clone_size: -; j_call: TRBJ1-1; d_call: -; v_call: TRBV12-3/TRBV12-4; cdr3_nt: TGTGCCAGCAGTTTGAGGAACACTGAAGCTTTCTTT; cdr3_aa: CASSLRNTEAFF
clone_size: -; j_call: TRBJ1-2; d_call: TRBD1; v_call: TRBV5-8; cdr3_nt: TGTGCCAGCAGCTTGGCGGCGGGACAGGGAGTCTATGGCTACACCTTC; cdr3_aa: CASSLAAGQGVYGYTF
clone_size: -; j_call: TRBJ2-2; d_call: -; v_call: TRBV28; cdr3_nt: TGTGCCAGCAGTTTAATAAGGGGGTCCGGGGAGCTGTTTTTT; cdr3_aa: CASSLIRGSGELFF
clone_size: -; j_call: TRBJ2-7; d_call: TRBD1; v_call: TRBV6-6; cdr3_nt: TGTGCCAGCAGTTATATGAGGGACAGGTCGTCCGAGCAGTACTTC; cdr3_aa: CASSYMRDRSSEQYF
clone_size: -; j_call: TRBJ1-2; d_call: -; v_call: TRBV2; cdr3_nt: TGTGCCAGCAGCACAGAGAACTATGGCTACACCTTC; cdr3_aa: CASSTENYGYTF
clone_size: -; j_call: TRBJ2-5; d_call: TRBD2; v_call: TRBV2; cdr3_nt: TGTGCCAGCAGTGAAGGGACGGGGGGGGCCCAAGAGACCCAGTACTTC; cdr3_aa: CASSEGTGGAQETQYF
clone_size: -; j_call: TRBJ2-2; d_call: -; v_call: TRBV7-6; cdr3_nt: TGTGCCAGCAGCGATAACAGGGGGGACTACCAGAACACCGGGGAGCTGTTTTTT; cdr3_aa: CASSDNRGDYQNTGELFF
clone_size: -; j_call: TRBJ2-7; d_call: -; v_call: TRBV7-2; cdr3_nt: TGTGCCAGCAGCTTAGGGACAGCCGGTGAGCAGTACTTC; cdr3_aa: CASSLGTAGEQYF
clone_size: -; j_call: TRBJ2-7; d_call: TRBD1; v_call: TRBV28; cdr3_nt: TGTGCCAGCAGTTTCTCCGGGACAGGGAAAAACGAGCAGTACTTC; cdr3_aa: CASSFSGTGKNEQYF
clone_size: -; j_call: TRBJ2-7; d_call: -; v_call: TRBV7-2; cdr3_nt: TGTGCCAGCAGCTTAGTAAGAGTTTCCTACGAGCAGTACTTC; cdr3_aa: CASSLVRVSYEQYF
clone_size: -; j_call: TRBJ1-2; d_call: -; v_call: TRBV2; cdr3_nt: TGTGCCAGCAGGTCACAGGGTTGGTATGGCTACACCTTC; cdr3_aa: CASRSQGWYGYTF
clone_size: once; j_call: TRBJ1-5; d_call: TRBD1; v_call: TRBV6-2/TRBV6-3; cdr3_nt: TGTGCCAGCAGTTACCCCCGGAGGACAGGGAGTCAGCCCCAGCATTTT; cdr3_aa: CASSYPRRTGSQPQHF
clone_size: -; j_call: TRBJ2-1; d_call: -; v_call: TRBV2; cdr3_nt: TGTGCCAGCAGCACTAGCTCCTACAATGAGCAGTTCTTC; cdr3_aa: CASSTSSYNEQFF
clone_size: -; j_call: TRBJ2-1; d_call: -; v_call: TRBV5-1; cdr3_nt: TGCGCCAGCGCTGGCGGATTTAGCTCCTACAATGAGCAGTTCTTC; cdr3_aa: CASAGGFSSYNEQFF
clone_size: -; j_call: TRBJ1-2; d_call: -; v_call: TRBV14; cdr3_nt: TGTGCCAGCAGCCCGTTTGAAGGGGATGGCTACACCTTC; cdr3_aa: CASSPFEGDGYTF
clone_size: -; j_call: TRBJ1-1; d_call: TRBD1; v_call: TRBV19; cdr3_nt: TGTGCCAGTATCATGAGGCGAGACAGGGGGCGGAACACTGAAGCTTTCTTT; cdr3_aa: CASIMRRDRGRNTEAFF
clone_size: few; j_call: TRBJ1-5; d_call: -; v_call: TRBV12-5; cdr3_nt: TGTGCTAGTGGTTTTTTCTCCGGACTAAGGTTCGATCAGCCCCAGCATTTT; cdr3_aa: CASGFFSGLRFDQPQHF
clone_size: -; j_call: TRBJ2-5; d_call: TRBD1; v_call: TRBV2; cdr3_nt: TGTGCCAGCACACAGACAGGGTACCAAGAGACCCAGTACTTC; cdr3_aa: CASTQTGYQETQYF
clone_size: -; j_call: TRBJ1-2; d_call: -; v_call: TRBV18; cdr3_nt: TGTGCCAGCTCACGGGGCACAGGGAACTATGGCTACACCTTC; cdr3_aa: CASSRGTGNYGYTF
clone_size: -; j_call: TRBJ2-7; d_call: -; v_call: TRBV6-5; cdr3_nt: TGTGCCAGCAGTTACGGGACTCCCCCCTACGAGCAGTACTTC; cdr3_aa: CASSYGTPPYEQYF
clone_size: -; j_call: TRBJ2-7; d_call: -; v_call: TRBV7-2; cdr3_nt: TGTGCCAGCAGCTTTACAAGTGAGCAGTACTTC; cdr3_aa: CASSFTSEQYF
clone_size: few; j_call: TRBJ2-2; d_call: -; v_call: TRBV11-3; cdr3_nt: TGTGCCAGCAGCTTTACGGGGTCGAACACCGGGGAGCTGTTTTTT; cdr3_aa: CASSFTGSNTGELFF
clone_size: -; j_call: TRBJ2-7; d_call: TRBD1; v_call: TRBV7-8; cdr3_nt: TGTGCCAGCAGCGCCTGGACAGGGGCATCCTACGAGCAGTACTTC; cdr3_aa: CASSAWTGASYEQYF
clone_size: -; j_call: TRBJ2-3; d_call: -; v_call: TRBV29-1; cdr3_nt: TGCAGCGTTGGCCGCGTCCCTAGACCAGATACGCAGTATTTT; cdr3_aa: CSVGRVPRPDTQYF
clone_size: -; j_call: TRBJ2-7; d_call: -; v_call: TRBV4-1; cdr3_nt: TGCGCCAGCAGCCAAGATCTGTCCTACGAGCAGTACTTC; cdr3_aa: CASSQDLSYEQYF
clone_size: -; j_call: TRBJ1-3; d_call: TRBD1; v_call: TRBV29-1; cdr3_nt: TGCAGCGTTGGACAGGGAGGAAACACCATATATTTT; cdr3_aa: CSVGQGGNTIYF
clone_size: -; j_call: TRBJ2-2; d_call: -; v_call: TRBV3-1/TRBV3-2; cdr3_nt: TGTGCCAGCAGCCAAGATCCCCTATCAGGGGTCGAGCTGTTTTTT; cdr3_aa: CASSQDPLSGVELFF
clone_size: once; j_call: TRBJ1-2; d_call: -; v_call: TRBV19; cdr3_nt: TGTGCCAGTATCCCGATGGCCCCTCGTGACTATGGCTACACCTTC; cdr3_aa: CASIPMAPRDYGYTF
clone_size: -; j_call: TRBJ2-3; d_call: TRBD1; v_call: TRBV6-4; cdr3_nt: TGTGCCAGCAGTGACGAGGGGGCTGGATCGCAGTATTTT; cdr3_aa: CASSDEGAGSQYF
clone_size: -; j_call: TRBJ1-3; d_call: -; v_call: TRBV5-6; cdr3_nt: TGTGCCAGCAGCTCGGGGATGACTGGAAACACCATATATTTT; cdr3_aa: CASSSGMTGNTIYF
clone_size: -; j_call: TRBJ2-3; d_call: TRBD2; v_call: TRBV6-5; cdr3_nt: TGTGCCAGCAGATCAGCGGGGAACACAGATACGCAGTATTTT; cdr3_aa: CASRSAGNTDTQYF
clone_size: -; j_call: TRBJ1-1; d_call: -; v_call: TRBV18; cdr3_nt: TGTGCCAGCTCACCACGGGGGGTCAACACTGAAGCTTTCTTT; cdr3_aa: CASSPRGVNTEAFF
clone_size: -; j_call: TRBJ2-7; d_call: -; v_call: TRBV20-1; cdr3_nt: TGCAGTGCTAGTAACAGGGATTACGAGCAGTACTTC; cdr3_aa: CSASNRDYEQYF
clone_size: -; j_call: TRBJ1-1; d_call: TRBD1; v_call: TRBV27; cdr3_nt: TGTGCCAGCAGTAAACAGACAGGGGGGTACACTGAAGCTTTCTTT; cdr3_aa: CASSKQTGGYTEAFF
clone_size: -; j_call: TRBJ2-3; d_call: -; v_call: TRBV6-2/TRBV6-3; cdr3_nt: TGTGCCAGCAGTGGCGGACAGTTAACAGATACGCAGTATTTT; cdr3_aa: CASSGGQLTDTQYF
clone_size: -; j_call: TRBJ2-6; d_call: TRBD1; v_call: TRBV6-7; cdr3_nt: TGTGCCAGCAGTTACATGGACCTTGACAGGGGAAAGTATCCTGGGGCCAACGTCCTGACTTTC; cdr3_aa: CASSYMDLDRGKYPGANVLTF
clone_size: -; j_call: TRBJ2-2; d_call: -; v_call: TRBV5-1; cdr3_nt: TGCGCCAGCAGCTTACTGGGGACTGGGACCGGGGAGCTGTTTTTT; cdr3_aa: CASSLLGTGTGELFF
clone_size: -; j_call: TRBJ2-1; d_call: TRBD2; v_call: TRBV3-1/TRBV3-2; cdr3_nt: TGTGCCAGCAGCCAAGGACTAGCGGGGAACAATGAGCAGTTCTTC; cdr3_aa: CASSQGLAGNNEQFF
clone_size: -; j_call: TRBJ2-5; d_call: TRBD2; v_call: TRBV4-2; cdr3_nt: TGTGCCAGCAGCCCGCGGACTAGCGGGGGAGAAGAGACCCAGTACTTC; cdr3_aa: CASSPRTSGGEETQYF
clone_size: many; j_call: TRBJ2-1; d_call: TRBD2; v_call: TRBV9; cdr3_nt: TGTGCCAGCAGCGTAGACCGCCCGGGACTAGCGGGAGATGCCAATGAGCAGTTCTTC; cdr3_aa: CASSVDRPGLAGDANEQFF
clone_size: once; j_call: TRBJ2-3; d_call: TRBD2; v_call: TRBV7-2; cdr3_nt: TGTGCCAGCAGCAAAAGCGGGGTCGGTGAGGATACGCAGTATTTT; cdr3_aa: CASSKSGVGEDTQYF
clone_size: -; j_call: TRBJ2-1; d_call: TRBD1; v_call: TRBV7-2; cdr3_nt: TGTGCCAGCAGCTTTCGAGGGGGCACCTACAATGAGCAGTTCTTC; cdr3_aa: CASSFRGGTYNEQFF
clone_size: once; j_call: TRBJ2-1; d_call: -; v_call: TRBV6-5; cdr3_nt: TGTGCCACCTCCGGGCTAGTTCAATCAGGGGAGCAGTTCTTC; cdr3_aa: CATSGLVQSGEQFF
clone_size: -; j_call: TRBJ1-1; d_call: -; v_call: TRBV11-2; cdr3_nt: TGTGCCAGCAGCTTAGATCTTGTAGGGGAAAACACTGAAGCTTTCTTT; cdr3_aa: CASSLDLVGENTEAFF
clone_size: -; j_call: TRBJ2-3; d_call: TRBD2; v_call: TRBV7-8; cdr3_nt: TGTGCCAGCAGCTTACCCGGGACTAGCGGAGTCATTAGCACAGATACGCAGTATTTT; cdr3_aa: CASSLPGTSGVISTDTQYF
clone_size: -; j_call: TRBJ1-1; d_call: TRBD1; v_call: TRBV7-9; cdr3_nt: TGTGCCAGCAGCTCGGGTCAGGGGGTTGGGACTGAAGCTTTCTTT; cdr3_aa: CASSSGQGVGTEAFF
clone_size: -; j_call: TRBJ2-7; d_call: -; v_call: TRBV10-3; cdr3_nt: TGTGCCATCAGTGAGTCGAGCATGAAATCTACCTACGAGCAGTACTTC; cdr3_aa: CAISESSMKSTYEQYF
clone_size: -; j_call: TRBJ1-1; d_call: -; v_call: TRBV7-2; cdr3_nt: TGTGCCAGCAGCCTTAGGGGTCTAAGCGAAGCTTTCTTT; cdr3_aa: CASSLRGLSEAFF
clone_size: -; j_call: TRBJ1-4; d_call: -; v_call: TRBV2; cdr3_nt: TGTGCCAGCAAGACAGGAATCACAACTAATGAAAAACTGTTTTTT; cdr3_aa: CASKTGITTNEKLFF
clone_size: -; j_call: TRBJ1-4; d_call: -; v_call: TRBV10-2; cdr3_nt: TGCGCCAGCAGGGACTCGGCAGACGAAAAACTGTTTTTT; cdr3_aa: CASRDSADEKLFF
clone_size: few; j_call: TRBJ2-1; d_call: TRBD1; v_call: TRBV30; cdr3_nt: TGTGCCTGGAGTGAACCACAGGGGTACAATGAGCAGTTCTTC; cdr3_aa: CAWSEPQGYNEQFF
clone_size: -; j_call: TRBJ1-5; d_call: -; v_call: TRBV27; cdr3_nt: TGTGCCAGGAGACCAGGGTGTCGTCAGCCCCAGCATTTT; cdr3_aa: CARRPGCRQPQHF